Reported below is one T cell receptor (beta chain). Its antigen is currently unknown. These data come from a study of radiotherapy plus CTLA-4 blockade in lung cancer. Study-level results: In blood, after radiotherapy plus ipilimumab, tumor-derived TCR clones expanded.

Focal radiation was given together with CTLA-4 blockade (ipilimumab) to patients with chemo-refractory metastatic non-small-cell lung cancer. TCRdb keeps only in-frame clones here, not all; method: immunoSEQ multiplex PCR. The sample shows some 30,000 clones, around 85% of them seen only once. The sequenced sample was peripheral blood, obtained from a patient treated with radiotherapy plus ipilimumab. The clonotype was recovered from a human donor with non-small cell lung cancer who had stable disease on radiotherapy plus ipilimumab.

The CDR3 loop reads CASSLGSETGGKGYTF. The CDR3 coding sequence is TGTGCCAGCAGCTTAGGGAGTGAGACAGGGGGCAAAGGCTACACCTTC. This chain connects TRBV7-2 to TRBJ1-2, with 10 bases lining up with TRBD1. Germline V CDR1 and CDR2: SGHTA, FQGNSA. The CDR3 is 16 amino acids. The ends lost 1 base at V and 8 bases at J; junction bases unmatched: 10. The whole variable domain, remainder taken from reference TRBV7-2 and TRBJ1-2, is GAGVSQSPSNKVTEKGKDVELRCDPISGHTALYWYRQSLGQGLEFLIYFQGNSAPDKSGLPSDRFSAERTGGSVSTLTIQRTQQEDSAVYLCASSLGSETGGKGYTFGSGTRLTVV.